This TCR beta chain emerged from a study of blood T cells in healthy people across ages. Through a sample-barcoded 5' primer and a J-beta primer mix, a second PCR was run for roughly 6 to 12 cycles. Every cDNA was tagged by a template-switch adaptor with 12 random nucleotides. A single record per CDR3 protein comes from TCRdb applying MiXCR to the 5' RACE reads. The data hold about 930,000 distinct CDR3 sequences, with 29% observed a single time. Study-level results: In these data, TCR beta diversity tracked strongly with naive T cell percentage.

Per-sample PBMC isolation yielded at least 6 million cells. For this clonotype: Its antigen is not known. A much larger clone sits a single nucleotide away, making a read error possible.

These records were also assigned to another study, of T cells of mothers and their children. This second study says: Related mother-child pairs shared marginally more repertoire than unrelated pairs, though not significantly.

The origin of this receptor is a woman aged 40-49 years in good health. What was sequenced was blood.

The chain's CDR3 is CASSLGGTLPYGQYF. CDR3 DNA: TGTGCCAGCAGTTTAGGTGGGACACTTCCCTACGGGCAGTACTTC. The V call is TRBV28, the J call TRBJ2-7, with D possibly being TRBD1 (6 bases). The CDR3 spans 15 residues. Germline CDR1 MDHEN, CDR2 SYDVKM.